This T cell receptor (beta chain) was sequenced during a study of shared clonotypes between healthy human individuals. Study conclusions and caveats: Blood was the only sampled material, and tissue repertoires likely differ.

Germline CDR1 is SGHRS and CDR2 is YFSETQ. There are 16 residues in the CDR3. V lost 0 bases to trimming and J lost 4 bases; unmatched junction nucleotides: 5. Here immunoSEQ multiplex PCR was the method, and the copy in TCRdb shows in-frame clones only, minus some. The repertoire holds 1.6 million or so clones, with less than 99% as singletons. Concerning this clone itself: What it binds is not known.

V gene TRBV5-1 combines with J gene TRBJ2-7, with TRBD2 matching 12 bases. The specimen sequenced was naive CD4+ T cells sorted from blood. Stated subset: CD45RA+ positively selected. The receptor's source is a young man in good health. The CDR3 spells CASSLGLAGDPYEQYF. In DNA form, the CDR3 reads TGCGCCAGCAGCTTGGGACTAGCGGGAGACCCATACGAGCAGTACTTC.